This T cell receptor beta chain was identified in a study of blood T cells in healthy people across ages. This CDR3 has 14 residues. The germline V gene encodes CDR1 MNHEY and CDR2 SMNVEV (reference sequence). Trimming took 5 bases from V and 4 from J, leaving 14 bases between them. The use of a sample-barcoded 5' primer and a J-beta primer mix characterized a second PCR of about 6 to 11 cycles. Researchers report that a template-switch adaptor with 12 random nucleotides tagged each cDNA molecule. One entry per CDR3 protein, called by TCRdb with MiXCR from the 5' RACE reads. This table holds around 990,000 distinct CDR3 sequences, around 27% found once. This clonotype was detected only a few times. These data were likewise used in another study, on T cells of mothers and their children.

Sequencing was done on a sample of blood. The chain is built from TRBV27 and TRBJ1-2; weak D call: TRBD1 (5 bases). The TCR comes from a girl aged 2 to 10 in good health. The DNA for the CDR3 is TGTGCCAGCAGTCCCAGAGGGGATCCCTATGGCTACACCTTC. It yields the protein CASSPRGDPYGYTF.